This passage covers 9 T cell receptor beta chains from one sample sequenced in a study of vaccination effects on CD4 cells after COVID-19. Some clones are missing from TCRdb's copy, which holds only in-frame ones; the method was immunoSEQ multiplex PCR. The sample consists of tens of thousands of clones, around 80% of them appearing once. A roughly 10-day culture period preceded the isolation of CD4+ T cells. Either the mRNA-1273 or the BNT162b2 vaccine was given to participants as two doses. What these receptors recognize is not known. The starting material was CD4+ T cells from PBMCs cultured without peptide, obtained after COVID-19 vaccination. The origin of the receptors is a human donor who received a COVID-19 vaccine.

The V and J genes are TRBV5-1 and TRBJ2-5; 7 nucleotides line up with TRBD1. Per the germline V gene, CDR1 is SGHRS and CDR2 is YFSETQ. The CDR3 loop spans 15 amino acids. The V and J ends lost 0 bases and 5 bases, in that order; junction bases with no gene match: 7. The CDR3 loop is CASSLAGTAEETQYF. CDR3 bases: TGCGCCAGCAGCTTGGCCGGGACAGCGGAGGAGACCCAGTACTTC.

The chain combines TRBV27 with TRBJ2-3; D ambiguous. CDR1 MNHEY and CDR2 SMNVEV come from the germline V gene (reference sequence). The CDR3 totals 11 residues. The V end lost 4 bases, the J end lost 12 bases, and 11 bases lay between the germline ends. CDR3 residues: CASSSQRGQYF. DNA of the CDR3: TGTGCCAGCAGTTCCCAGAGAGGACAGTATTTT.

This chain joins TRBV27 and TRBJ1-5, with D possibly matching TRBD1 (5 bases). The CDR3 has 15 amino acids. Trimming took 6 bases from V and 4 from J, leaving 16 bases between them. Germline-derived CDR1 and CDR2 are MNHEY and SMNVEV (reference sequence). The chain's CDR3 is CASSPLRRGNQPQHF. The DNA of the CDR3 is TGTGCCAGCAGCCCTTTACGGAGGGGAAATCAGCCCCAGCATTTT.

The chain is built from TRBV7-2 and TRBJ1-2, with a possible D match to TRBD1 (6 bases). V lost 5 bases to trimming and J lost 2 bases, with 12 bases between them. The CDR3 spans 14 residues. Per germline, CDR1 SGHTA and CDR2 FQGNSA. The CDR3 here is CASSPLTGNYGYTF. DNA of the CDR3: TGTGCCAGCAGCCCCCTGACAGGCAACTATGGCTACACCTTC.

The gene calls are TRBV9 and TRBJ2-5, with D possibly TRBD1 on 6 matching bases. Trimming cost V 3 bases and J 1 base, with 13 bases left between them. The CDR3 extends over 15 amino acids. Germline values: CDR1 SGDLS, CDR2 YYNGEE. CDR3 loop: CASSAWGRGQETQYF. DNA of the CDR3: TGTGCCAGCAGCGCTTGGGGCAGGGGCCAAGAGACCCAGTACTTC.

The table lists this clone with a count of one. This sequence joins TRBV6-5 and TRBJ1-1, with a tentative D call TRBD1 (6 bases). Between the trimmed V and J ends, which lost 7 bases and 4 bases, there was a span of 7 bases. Germline V lookup: CDR1 MNHEY, CDR2 SVGAGI. The CDR3 consists of 11 residues. The CDR3, as DNA: TGTGCCAGCAAAGGGGGCACTGAAGCTTTCTTT. Its protein product is CASKGGTEAFF.

The genes are TRBV5-1 and TRBJ2-3; D perhaps matches TRBD1 (6 bases). V was cut by 4 bases and J by 5 bases, with 17 bases left in between. CDR1 is SGHRS and CDR2 is YFSETQ in the germline V gene. The CDR3 length is 15 residues. The CDR3 region has the DNA TGCGCCAGCAGCCCAGGTAGGGGGATGATAGATACGCAGTATTTT. As protein: CASSPGRGMIDTQYF.

The CDR3, as DNA: TGCAGTGCTAGTGGCAGCTCTAATGAAAAACTGTTTTTT. Translated, it gives CSASGSSNEKLFF. This chain joins TRBV20-1 and TRBJ1-4, with unresolved D. The CDR3 extends over 13 amino acids. The germline gives CDR1 DFQATT, CDR2 SNEGSKA (reference sequence). The V end lost 3 bases, the J end lost 3 bases, and 8 bases lay between the germline ends.

V usage is TRBV19 and J usage is TRBJ1-3; D call uncertain. The CDR3 spans 15 residues. Germline V lookup: CDR1 LNHDA, CDR2 SQIVND (reference sequence). V was clipped by 6 bases and J by 4 bases, with 16 bases between them. The CDR3 DNA is TGTGCCAGTAGCCCCATCGCCCGGGTCGGAAACACCATATATTTT. Translating gives CASSPIARVGNTIYF.